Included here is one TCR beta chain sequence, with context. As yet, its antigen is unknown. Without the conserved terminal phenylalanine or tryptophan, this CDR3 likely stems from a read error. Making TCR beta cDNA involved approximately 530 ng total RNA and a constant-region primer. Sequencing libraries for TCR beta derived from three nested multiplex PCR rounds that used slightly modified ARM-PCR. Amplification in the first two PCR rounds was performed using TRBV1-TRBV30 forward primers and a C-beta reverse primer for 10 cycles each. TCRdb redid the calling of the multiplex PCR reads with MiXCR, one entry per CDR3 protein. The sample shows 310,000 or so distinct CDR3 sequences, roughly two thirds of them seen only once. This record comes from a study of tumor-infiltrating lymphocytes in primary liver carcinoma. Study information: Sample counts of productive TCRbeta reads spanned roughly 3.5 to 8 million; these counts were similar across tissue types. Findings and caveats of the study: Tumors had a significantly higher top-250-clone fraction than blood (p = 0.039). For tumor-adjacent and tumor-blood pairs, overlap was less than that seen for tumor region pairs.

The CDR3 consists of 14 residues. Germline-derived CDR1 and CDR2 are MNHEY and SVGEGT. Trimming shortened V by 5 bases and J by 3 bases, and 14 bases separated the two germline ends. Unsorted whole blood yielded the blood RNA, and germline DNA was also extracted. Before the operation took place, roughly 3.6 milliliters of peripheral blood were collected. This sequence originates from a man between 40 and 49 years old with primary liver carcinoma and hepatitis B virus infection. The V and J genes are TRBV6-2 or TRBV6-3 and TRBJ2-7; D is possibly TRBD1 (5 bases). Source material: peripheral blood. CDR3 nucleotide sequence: TGTGCCAGCAGTCTTCTAGGGGCGAGCTACGAGCAGTACTTA. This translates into CASSLLGASYEQYL.